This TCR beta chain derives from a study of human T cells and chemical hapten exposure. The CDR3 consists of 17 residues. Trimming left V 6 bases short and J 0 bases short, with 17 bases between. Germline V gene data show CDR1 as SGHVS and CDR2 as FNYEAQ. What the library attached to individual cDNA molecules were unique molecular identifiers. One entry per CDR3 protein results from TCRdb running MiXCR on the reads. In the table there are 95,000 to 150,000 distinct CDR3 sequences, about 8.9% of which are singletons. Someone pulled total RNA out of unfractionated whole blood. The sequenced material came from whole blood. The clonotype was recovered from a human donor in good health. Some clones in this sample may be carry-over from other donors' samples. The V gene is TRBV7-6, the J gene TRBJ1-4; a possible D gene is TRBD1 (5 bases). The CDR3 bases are TGTGCCAGCAGACTCCAGGGCCCTCAGGCAACTAATGAAAAACTGTTTTTT. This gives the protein CASRLQGPQATNEKLFF.